The 29 T cell receptor beta chains in this list originate from one sample, sequenced in a study of beta chain features in type 1 diabetes. cDNA synthesis used the whole RNA isolate, giving expressed TCRB sequences. The table came from immunoSEQ multiplex PCR; TCRdb's copy has only in-frame clones and leaves some out. Found here are a few hundred thousand clones, around 14% of them singletons; the top ten hold about 0.018%. Whole-study findings and limits: Researchers report that Type 1 diabetes patients had moderately but significantly shorter TCRB CDR3s across all four CD4+ subsets.

Their target antigens are unknown. Sequencing was carried out using naive CD4+ T cells from blood. The receptors were sampled from a man younger than 40 with type 1 diabetes.

There are a few counts of this clone. This rearrangement joins TRBV7-9 to TRBJ2-4; no reliable D call. This CDR3 comprises 14 residues. Trimming removed 5 bases from V and 0 bases from J, with 8 bases in between. The germline V gene has CDR1 SEHNR and CDR2 FQNEAQ (reference sequence). The CDR3 sequence: CASSIRQAKNIQYF. The CDR3 DNA sequence: TGTGCCAGCAGCATCCGACAAGCCAAAAACATTCAGTACTTC.

This chain links TRBV5-1 with TRBJ1-2, with D possibly matching TRBD1 (5 bases). Germline CDR1 reads SGHRS; CDR2 reads YFSETQ. V was cut by 4 bases and J by 0 bases, with 16 bases left in between. The length of the CDR3 is 16 residues. CDR3 loop: CASSPAGGSANYGYTF. CDR3 sequence (DNA): TGCGCCAGCAGCCCTGCCGGGGGGTCTGCTAACTATGGCTACACCTTC. The full variable domain, in which reference TRBV5-1 and TRBJ1-2 provide the parts outside the CDR3, is KAGVTQTPRYLIKTRGQQVTLSCSPISGHRSVSWYQQTPGQGLQFLFEYFSETQRNKGNFPGRFSGRQFSNSRSEMNVSTLELGDSALYLCASSPAGGSANYGYTFGSGTRLTVV.

This clone was counted a few times. This chain links TRBV11-2 with TRBJ2-5, with D possibly matching TRBD2 (6 bases). The germline V gene has CDR1 SGHAT and CDR2 FQNNGV. Trimming removed 1 base at V and 4 bases at J, with 10 bases between. This CDR3 has 14 residues. The CDR3 coding sequence is TGTGCCAGCAGCTTAGTCCTAGCGAGAGAGACCCAGTACTTC. Its translation is CASSLVLARETQYF.

This clone was counted between two and nine times. V usage is TRBV6-1 and J usage is TRBJ2-5; D ambiguous. CDR1 MNHNS and CDR2 SASEGT come from the germline V gene. The CDR3 extends over 11 amino acids. Trimming removed 6 bases from V and 5 bases from J, with 7 bases in between. CDR3 residues: CASREWETQYF. CDR3 sequence (DNA): TGTGCCAGCAGGGAGTGGGAGACCCAGTACTTC.

This chain links TRBV5-4 with TRBJ2-7, with no clear D. V lost 3 bases, J lost 2 bases, and 18 bases lay in between. Germline V gene data show CDR1 as SGHNT and CDR2 as YYREEE (reference sequence). This CDR3 has 16 residues. The CDR3 region has the DNA TGTGCCAGCAGCTCGGCCTCGAGCCGGAGTGCCTACGAGCAGTACTTC. Protein sequence: CASSSASSRSAYEQYF. The whole variable domain, remainder taken from reference TRBV5-4 and TRBJ2-7, is ETGVTQSPTHLIKTRGQQVTLRCSSQSGHNTVSWYQQALGQGPQFIFQYYREEENGRGNFPPRFSGLQFPNYSSELNVNALELDDSALYLCASSSASSRSAYEQYFGPGTRLTVT.

The chain uses TRBV12-2 and TRBJ1-5. TRBV12-2 is labeled a pseudogene. The CDR3 runs to 16 residues. The CDR3 region has the DNA TGTGCAAGTCGCTTACATCCCGGAACTATCAATCAGCCCCAGCATTTT. Residues: CASRLHPGTINQPQHF.

The chain uses TRBV6-5 and TRBJ2-3, with a tentative D call TRBD2 (6 bases). Per germline, CDR1 MNHEY and CDR2 SVGAGI. The CDR3 loop spans 14 amino acids. V lost 0 bases, J lost 10 bases, and 14 bases lay in between. The CDR3 reads CASSYSRDSSAQYF. The CDR3 nucleotides read TGTGCCAGCAGTTACTCCCGGGACTCCTCAGCGCAGTATTTT.

This chain connects TRBV6-5 to TRBJ2-1, with 9 bases lining up with TRBD1. Germline V gives CDR1 MNHEY, CDR2 SVGAGI. V dropped 4 bases and J dropped 9; count of bases not matched to a gene: 10. This CDR3 has 15 amino acids. CDR3 region: CASSSTGGVNREQFF. CDR3 DNA: TGTGCCAGCAGTTCTACAGGGGGCGTAAATCGTGAGCAGTTCTTC.

This clone was seen once. V is TRBV4-1 and J is TRBJ1-4; possible D gene TRBD1, 6 bases. There are 16 residues in the CDR3. Germline V lookup: CDR1 MGHRA, CDR2 YSYEKL. Trimming took 8 bases from V and 1 from J, leaving 17 bases between them. CDR3 protein: CASGNQGRGTNEKLFF. CDR3 bases: TGCGCCAGCGGGAATCAGGGGAGGGGAACTAATGAAAAACTGTTTTTT.

This chain joins TRBV4-1 and TRBJ2-5; 9 nucleotides match TRBD1. After removal of 1 base from V and 0 bases from J, the junction contained 0 bases not matched to a gene. The length of the CDR3 is 15 residues. Per germline, CDR1 MGHRA and CDR2 YSYEKL. The CDR3 coding sequence is TGCGCCAGCAGCCAAGGACAGGGGGACCAAGAGACCCAGTACTTC. Its translation is CASSQGQGDQETQYF.

The V gene is TRBV7-9, the J gene TRBJ2-3, with 10 bases identical to TRBD2. Germline CDR1 is SEHNR and CDR2 is FQNEAQ (reference sequence). The CDR3 length is 18 residues. Losses at the gene ends were 5 bases for V and 0 bases for J; bases not matched to a gene: 11. The CDR3 nucleotides are TGTGCCAGCAGCGAGGGTCATATAGCGGGAGGAAGCACAGATACGCAGTATTTT. The encoded protein is CASSEGHIAGGSTDTQYF. Based on the CDR3 plus reference TRBV7-9 and TRBJ2-3, the full variable domain is DTGVSQNPRHKITKRGQNVTFRCDPISEHNRLYWYRQTLGQGPEFLTYFQNEAQLEKSRLLSDRFSAERPKGSFSTLEIQRTEQGDSAMYLCASSEGHIAGGSTDTQYFGPGTRLTVL.

V and J are TRBV30 and TRBJ2-3; TRBD2 aligns across 7 bases. The V and J ends lost 3 bases and 3 bases, in that order; junction bases with no gene match: 0. The germline gives CDR1 GTSNPN, CDR2 SVGIG (reference sequence). The CDR3 is 12 residues long. The CDR3: CAWSGGTDTQYF. The CDR3 DNA reads TGTGCCTGGAGCGGGGGGACAGATACGCAGTATTTT.

This chain connects TRBV7-9 to TRBJ2-5; the match to TRBD1 covers 9 bases. V lost 8 bases and J lost 2; bases outside the gene matches: 9. Germline CDR1 is SEHNR and CDR2 is FQNEAQ (reference sequence). This CDR3 spans 15 amino acids. For the CDR3, the DNA is TGTGCCAGCCCCCTCCCGGGACAGGGTCAAGAGACCCAGTACTTC. As protein: CASPLPGQGQETQYF.

A few counts support this clone. The chain joins TRBV18 to TRBJ2-7; 9 bases align to TRBD1. The CDR3 runs to 14 residues. The V gene end was trimmed by 3 bases and the J gene end by 5 bases; junction bases not matched to a gene: 5. From germline, CDR1 is KGHSH and CDR2 LQKENI. CDR3 region: CASSPGDRANEQYF. CDR3 nucleotide sequence: TGTGCCAGCTCACCCGGGGACAGGGCGAACGAGCAGTACTTC.

This clone was recorded a few times. The genes are TRBV11-3 and TRBJ2-6, with TRBD1 matching over 8 bases. J gave up 1 base and V 8 bases, and 4 bases lay outside the gene matches. Per germline, CDR1 SGHNT and CDR2 YENEEA. This CDR3 contains 15 residues. Written as DNA, the CDR3 is TGTGCCAGCCAGGGGGCCGGGTCTGGGGCCAACGTCCTGACTTTC. It codes for CASQGAGSGANVLTF.

The chain combines TRBV18 with TRBJ1-1; D gene uncertain. The CDR3 consists of 15 residues. Germline CDR1 KGHSH, CDR2 LQKENI. V dropped 3 bases and J dropped 0 bases, with 11 bases sitting between them. CDR3 nucleotide sequence: TGTGCCAGCTCACCCTTTGTGGCAGTGAACACTGAAGCTTTCTTT. Translation: CASSPFVAVNTEAFF.

This clone was observed a handful of times. V gene TRBV5-8 combines with J gene TRBJ1-1; the match to TRBD1 covers 8 bases. The CDR3 spans 16 residues. With V trimmed by 0 bases and J by 1 base, 5 bases remained unmatched. Germline CDR1 reads SGHTS; CDR2 reads YDEGEE. The CDR3 DNA follows: TGTGCCAGCAGCTTGGGGGCCGGGACAGGGAACACTGAAGCTTTCTTT. The encoded protein is CASSLGAGTGNTEAFF.

This clone was observed a few times. The chain joins TRBV5-5 to TRBJ1-5; no clear D gene. This CDR3 is 12 amino acids long. The V end was cut by 4 bases, the J end by 5 bases, with 7 bases between. Germline-derived CDR1 and CDR2 are SGHKS and YYEKEE (reference sequence). CDR3 loop: CASSRGDQPQHF. CDR3 bases: TGTGCCAGCAGCCGGGGAGATCAGCCCCAGCATTTT. The variable domain in full, with the rest retrieved from reference TRBV5-5 and TRBJ1-5, is DAGVTQSPTHLIKTRGQQVTLRCSPISGHKSVSWYQQVLGQGPQFIFQYYEKEERGRGNFPDRFSARQFPNYSSELNVNALLLGDSALYLCASSRGDQPQHFGDGTRLSIL.

The V call is TRBV29-1, the J call TRBJ1-1; perhaps TRBD1 as D (6 bases). V lost 6 bases and J 3 bases, leaving 17 bases between the germline ends. CDR3 length: 14 amino acids. The germline V gene has CDR1 SQVTM and CDR2 ANQGSEA. CDR3 sequence reads: CSVGGAPGDTEAFF. DNA of the CDR3: TGCAGCGTGGGGGGGGCCCCAGGGGACACTGAAGCTTTCTTT.

This clone has a handful of counts. The chain is built from TRBV23-1 and TRBJ2-7, with a weak D call TRBD1 (8 bases). Being an ORF, TRBV23-1 has a function that is uncertain. This CDR3 has 15 amino acids. V was pared by 4 bases and J by 0 bases, with 13 bases between. The CDR3 sequence is CASSPNRGGSYEQYF. CDR3 coding DNA: TGCGCCAGCAGTCCTAACAGGGGGGGCTCCTACGAGCAGTACTTC.

This clone was found a few times. V usage is TRBV6-5 and J usage is TRBJ1-1; perhaps TRBD1 as D (5 bases). V lost 0 bases and J lost 7, with 15 bases in between. The CDR3 totals 15 residues. Germline V gives CDR1 MNHEY, CDR2 SVGAGI. CDR3: CASSYSWGVTDEAFF. CDR3 DNA sequence: TGTGCCAGCAGTTACTCATGGGGCGTTACGGATGAAGCTTTCTTT.

The gene calls are TRBV25-1 and TRBJ1-2, with D tentatively TRBD1 (6 bases). V dropped 3 bases and J dropped 8 bases, with 19 bases sitting between them. This CDR3 region has 15 residues. Germline CDR1 MGHDK, CDR2 SYGVNS. CDR3 loop: CASSEGHSIQGGYTF. CDR3 sequence (DNA): TGTGCCAGCAGTGAGGGACATTCGATCCAGGGCGGCTACACCTTC.

The CDR3 nucleotides are TGCGCCAGCAGCTTGGGTGGACAAGGAGTCGCGGGAGCCCCCACCGGGGAGCTGTTTTTT. It encodes CASSLGGQGVAGAPTGELFF. The rearrangement links TRBV5-1 to TRBJ2-2; TRBD2 matches at 7 bases. Germline trimming cut 0 bases from V and 4 bases from J; bases unmatched to any gene: 18. The length of the CDR3 is 20 residues. Germline loops: CDR1 SGHRS, CDR2 YFSETQ.

This clone was detected a few times. This sequence joins TRBV5-6 and TRBJ1-6; 7 bases are shared with TRBD1. This CDR3 has 16 residues. V trimming: 0 bases; J trimming: 7 bases; junction bases outside the gene matches: 7. In germline, CDR1 is SGHDT, CDR2 YYEEEE. The CDR3, as DNA: TGTGCCAGCAGCTTGGCTGCGGGACAGCAGAATTCACCCCTCCACTTT. Translated: CASSLAAGQQNSPLHF.

This clone appeared a few times. This rearrangement joins TRBV7-9 to TRBJ1-6, with no clear D. Germline values: CDR1 SEHNR, CDR2 FQNEAQ (reference sequence). The CDR3 extends over 13 amino acids. Trimming removed 8 bases at V and 10 bases at J, with 15 bases between. CDR3 bases: TGTGCCAGCGGAATGGGAGCGGCATCACCCCTCCACTTT. Protein: CASGMGAASPLHF.

This clone was seen a handful of times. This chain uses TRBV7-9 with TRBJ2-5; D is possibly TRBD1 (5 bases). V was pared by 6 bases and J by 5 bases, with 16 bases between. The CDR3 is made up of 14 amino acids. Per germline, CDR1 SEHNR and CDR2 FQNEAQ (reference sequence). CDR3 sequence (DNA): TGTGCCAGCAGGCCGAGAGGAGCAGGGGAGACCCAGTACTTC. It codes for CASRPRGAGETQYF. Looking up the rest from reference TRBV7-9 and TRBJ2-5 gives the full variable domain: DTGVSQNPRHKITKRGQNVTFRCDPISEHNRLYWYRQTLGQGPEFLTYFQNEAQLEKSRLLSDRFSAERPKGSFSTLEIQRTEQGDSAMYLCASRPRGAGETQYFGPGTRLLVL.

The chain joins TRBV10-3 to TRBJ2-6; TRBD1 aligns across 8 bases. The length of the CDR3 is 16 residues. CDR1 and CDR2 (germline): ENHRY, SYGVKD. After removal of 11 bases from V and 0 bases from J, the junction contained 9 bases not matched to a gene. CDR3 region: CAARGQAVSGANVLTF. The DNA of the CDR3 is TGTGCCGCTCGGGGACAGGCTGTCTCTGGGGCCAACGTCCTGACTTTC.

Concerning this clone: The junction differs from germline at one of its ends, possibly a read error. The chain employs TRBV9 and TRBJ2-2; 8 bases are shared with TRBD1. The CDR3 extends over 16 amino acids. Germline V gene lookup returns CDR1 SGDLS and CDR2 YYNGEE. CDR3 loop: CASSPQDRAKTGELFF. CDR3 sequence (DNA): TGTGCCAGCAGCCCCCAGGACAGGGCGAAAACCGGGGAGCTGTTTTTT.

J is TRBJ2-1 and V is TRBV5-1; D uncertain. This CDR3 is 16 amino acids long. V was cut by 4 bases and J by 1 base, with 15 bases left in between. Germline CDR1 SGHRS, CDR2 YFSETQ. The CDR3 loop is CASSPSPGMSYNEQFF. Here the CDR3 DNA reads TGCGCCAGCAGCCCTTCCCCGGGTATGTCCTACAATGAGCAGTTCTTC.